The rows below give T cell receptor beta chains drawn from one sample of a study of regulatory T cells in long-lasting Graves disease. TCRdb reanalysed the multiplex PCR reads using MiXCR and keeps one entry per CDR3 protein. The repertoire holds 350,000 to 450,000 distinct CDR3 sequences, with over 15% as singletons. The sample was also linked to a second study, of T cells in Graves' hyperthyroidism and ophthalmopathy.

Sequenced here: peripheral blood mononuclear cells (PBMCs), sampled at new diagnosis, from a patient treated with antithyroid drugs. The receptors originated from a man in his forties with Graves disease. The CDR3 runs from the conserved cysteine through the conserved F or W. Size is omitted from some rows. Given values are once, few, many or a class for expanded clones.

TRBV28,-,TRBJ2-5,CASSPTQEGLGETQYF
TRBV12-3/TRBV12-4,few,TRBJ1-3,CASSLAGDFRRTIYF
TRBV7-6,few,TRBJ2-7,CASSSRFSYEQYF
TRBV20-1,few,TRBJ2-7,CSASLQGGHYEQYF
TRBV27,many,TRBJ1-5,CASRTGLSNQPQHF
TRBV5-5,few,TRBJ1-5,CASTTGHGNQPQHF
TRBV18,many,TRBJ1-1,CASSNNRGGDEAFF
TRBV11-2,many,TRBJ2-7,CASSPSAASSYEQYF
TRBV28,many,TRBJ1-1,CASSLSGVQAFF
TRBV10-1,-,TRBJ1-5,CASSVQPQHF
TRBV6-5,many,TRBJ2-1,CASSYFGTQGRFF
TRBV24-1,-,TRBJ2-3,CATHPGGSTDTQYF
TRBV3-1,many,TRBJ2-3,CASSQDPGSGTDTQYF
TRBV3-1,many,TRBJ1-5,CASSPDGTGSNQPQHF
TRBV6-2/TRBV6-3,-,TRBJ2-1,CASRKIAGGAYNEQFF
TRBV2,many,TRBJ2-7,CASRPGTSGGEQYF
TRBV7-9,many,TRBJ2-1,CASSLVANEQFF
TRBV15,few,TRBJ2-1,CATSRLAGDNEQFF
TRBV7-8,few,TRBJ1-5,CASSEQGATLNGQPQHF
TRBV30,many,TRBJ2-5,CAWSVQGGLGETQYF
TRBV27,many,TRBJ2-2,CASSWGDDTGELFF
TRBV30,many,TRBJ1-3,CAWSPGYSGNTIYF
TRBV20-1,few,TRBJ1-4,CSAEGQSNEKLFF
TRBV18,many,TRBJ1-1,CASSPMTLGGANTEAFF
TRBV12-3/TRBV12-4,few,TRBJ2-1,CASSPTFLYNEQFF
TRBV5-1,many,TRBJ2-1,CASSLAGVGSYNEQFF
TRBV20-1,many,TRBJ1-1,CSARVRRQFDTEAFF
TRBV5-5,-,-,CASSLTRLSYEQYF
TRBV30,many,TRBJ1-1,CAWSVHRGRTEAFF
TRBV29-1,few,TRBJ2-3,CSGRDRGYGTDTQYF
TRBV5-1,many,TRBJ2-7,CASSLERGHGEQYF
TRBV7-9,many,TRBJ1-1,CASSSRTGEVTEAFF
TRBV9,few,TRBJ1-3,CASTYGTALVDTIYF
TRBV19,-,TRBJ2-1,CASSIAGTYNEQFF
TRBV30,many,TRBJ2-7,CATPGGDSSYEQYF
TRBV6-1,-,TRBJ2-6,CASTTGAGANVLTF
TRBV6-1,few,TRBJ1-3,CASSDFWVEDSGNTIYF
TRBV5-1,few,TRBJ2-2,CASSLGRRELFF
TRBV12-5,many,TRBJ2-1,CASGLLGQGRYNEQFF
TRBV30,many,TRBJ1-5,CAWSEGTDSNQPQHF
TRBV4-1,-,TRBJ1-4,CASSQEGQGGEKLFF
TRBV18,many,TRBJ2-1,CASSPGQNNNEQFF
TRBV4-1,-,TRBJ1-1,CASSQARTGGPRAREAFF
TRBV11-2,-,TRBJ2-7,CASSLDPGDEQYF
TRBV12-3/TRBV12-4,many,TRBJ1-2,CASSFRDPYGYTF
TRBV5-1,-,TRBJ2-1,CASSLVWGGQGADEQFF
TRBV12-3/TRBV12-4,-,TRBJ1-5,CASSPPGGVEQPQHF
TRBV20-1,-,TRBJ1-5,CSAVTGDQPQHF
TRBV5-4,-,TRBJ1-1,CASSLGLRSGRTEAFF
TRBV12-3/TRBV12-4,many,TRBJ1-3,CAGERCTIYF
TRBV7-4,-,TRBJ1-4,CASSLRAHTNEKLFF
TRBV20-1,many,TRBJ1-5,CSARSGTVSNQPQHF
TRBV5-1,many,TRBJ1-6,CASSLAGQDLGSPLHF
TRBV5-1,-,TRBJ2-1,CASSLVEGQGYNEQFF
TRBV5-1,-,TRBJ2-2,CASSLAPQGAANTGELFF
TRBV18,-,TRBJ2-5,CASSQRMPAQGKETQYF
TRBV20-1,many,TRBJ1-4,CSASPRGGDEKLFF
TRBV28,many,TRBJ2-5,CASSPNSRTVQETQYF
TRBV20-1,-,TRBJ1-5,CSATPGTGQPQHF